This T cell receptor (beta chain) was obtained from a study of identical twins. Germline V CDR1 and CDR2: SGHNT, YYREEE (reference sequence). This CDR3 spans 16 amino acids. With 2 bases removed from V and 0 bases from J, the gap between germline ends came to 15 bases. TCRdb reprocessed the 5' RACE reads via MiXCR and lists one record per CDR3 protein. The sample has 1.5 million to 2 million distinct CDR3 sequences, around 29% seen once. Turning to this clonotype: Its antigen is as yet unknown.

The study, taken as a whole, reports: Out-of-frame beta chain sequences displayed weaker excess sharing between twins. Rather than following the same donors, the conclusions depended on cross-sectional statistical analysis. Insertions were fewer in abundant cord blood beta clonotypes, whereas memory repertoires showed none of this pattern.

Sample: cord blood. The rearrangement links TRBV5-4 to TRBJ2-7, with no clear D. The sequence derives from a newborn girl in good health. The CDR3 region is CASSLGDVFSSYEQYF. In DNA, the CDR3 is TGTGCCAGCAGCTTAGGAGATGTCTTCTCCTCCTACGAGCAGTACTTC.